This T cell receptor (beta chain) was found in a study of blood T cell repertoires in COVID-19. Study as a whole: Spain, Italy and the United States supplied samples that represented acute and convalescent COVID-19.

A few counts support this clone. In the original analysis: It was from reference gene primer amplification that nucleated cell counts were estimated. The protocol was immunoSEQ multiplex PCR, while the TCRdb copy is restricted to in-frame clones and leaves out a portion. For V, J and clone size, that table is used; D and trimming come from the DNA. The sample carries roughly 270,000 clones, 85% recorded once. The length of the CDR3 is 17 residues. The germline gives CDR1 SGHRS, CDR2 YFSETQ. The trim removed 3 bases at V and 0 bases at J, leaving 6 bases unmatched. What the recovered Cohort 3 donors had was two negative PCRs, clearance, or symptom resolution.

V usage is TRBV5-1 and J usage is TRBJ2-7, with 13 bases lining up with TRBD2. Sequencing was done on a sample of PBMCs or T cells enriched from blood (not recorded which). This sequence originates from a woman in her forties or fifties who had recovered from COVID-19. The CDR3 loop reads CASSSLAGGISSYEQYF. As DNA, the CDR3 is TGCGCCAGCAGCTCACTAGCGGGAGGGATAAGCTCCTACGAGCAGTACTTC.